A single sample gave rise to the 16 T cell receptor beta chains below, sequenced in a study of beta chain features in type 1 diabetes. Study-wide results and caveats: Type 1 diabetes patients showed a moderate but significant shortening of TCRB CDR3s in all four CD4+ subsets.

Their recognized antigens are unknown. cDNA synthesis used the whole RNA isolate, giving expressed TCRB sequences. Generated by immunoSEQ multiplex PCR, the TCRdb table keeps only in-frame clones and is missing some. In the table there are approximately 600,000 clones, around 12% of which are singletons. Sequenced input: naive CD4+ T cells from blood. These receptors originate from a young man with type 1 diabetes.

This clone was counted only a few times. This chain links TRBV4-2 with TRBJ1-1; 7 bases agree with TRBD1. CDR1 and CDR2 (germline): LGHNA, YNFKEQ. J lost 4 bases, V lost 1 base, and 9 bases had no gene match. The CDR3 extends over 16 amino acids. The CDR3 reads CASSQGRQGMITEAFF. The CDR3 nucleotides read TGTGCCAGCAGCCAAGGGAGACAGGGAATGATCACTGAAGCTTTCTTT.

V gene TRBV9 combines with J gene TRBJ1-4, with D possibly being TRBD1 (5 bases). Trimming stripped 0 bases from V and 7 bases from J, with 13 bases between. This CDR3 is 15 amino acids long. CDR1 SGDLS and CDR2 YYNGEE come from the germline V gene. The CDR3 DNA sequence: TGTGCCAGCAGCGTAGGGGCCACCGGGGGTGAAAAACTGTTTTTT. Protein: CASSVGATGGEKLFF.

In nucleotides, the CDR3 is TGTGCCAGCACCCCAATGGGGGGATATTCCTCCTACGAGCAGTACTTC. As protein: CASTPMGGYSSYEQYF. The chain is built from TRBV7-2 and TRBJ2-7; weak D call: TRBD2 (6 bases). V lost 7 bases and J lost 0, with 19 bases in between. The CDR3 sequence is 16 residues long. CDR1 and CDR2 from the germline V gene are SGHTA and FQGNSA.

This clone was recorded a few times. The chain recombines TRBV19 with TRBJ2-2; no definite D call. Trimming pared 7 bases from V and 3 bases from J, leaving 18 bases between. This CDR3 spans 16 amino acids. CDR1 is LNHDA and CDR2 is SQIVND in the germline V gene (reference sequence). CDR3 coding DNA: TGTGCCAGTACCCCAAGTCACGACCGGGACACCGGGGAGCTGTTTTTT. Translated, it gives CASTPSHDRDTGELFF.

The chain links TRBV7-2 to TRBJ1-4; maybe TRBD1 (6 bases). The CDR3 contains 17 residues. V shed 6 bases and J shed 8 bases, with 25 bases lying between them. In germline, CDR1 is SGHTA, CDR2 FQGNSA. DNA for the CDR3: TGTGCCAGCAGTCGGGCGGGTGGTACAGGGATTAAGGAAAAACTGTTTTTT. Translating gives CASSRAGGTGIKEKLFF. The whole variable domain, remainder taken from reference TRBV7-2 and TRBJ1-4, is GAGVSQSPSNKVTEKGKDVELRCDPISGHTALYWYRQSLGQGLEFLIYFQGNSAPDKSGLPSDRFSAERTGGSVSTLTIQRTQQEDSAVYLCASSRAGGTGIKEKLFFGSGTQLSVL.

This chain joins TRBV5-1 and TRBJ2-5; the D gene is possibly TRBD1 (6 bases). This CDR3 is 14 amino acids long. Trimming took 3 bases from V and 5 from J, leaving 14 bases between them. In germline, CDR1 is SGHRS, CDR2 YFSETQ. The DNA of the CDR3 is TGCGCCAGCAGCTCCGACAGGCTGCCCGAGACCCAGTACTTC. This sequence encodes CASSSDRLPETQYF.

The chain couples TRBV7-9 to TRBJ2-7; no firm D call. Germline CDR1 and CDR2: SEHNR and FQNEAQ (reference sequence). The CDR3 is 12 residues long. The V end was cut by 3 bases, the J end by 7 bases, with 10 bases between. CDR3 nucleotides: TGTGCCAGCAGCTTTCAAACACCAGAGCAGTACTTC. Its translation: CASSFQTPEQYF.

In DNA form, the CDR3 reads TGCGCCAGCAGCTCACGGGACATCGAGACTGAAGCTTTCTTT. Translation gives CASSSRDIETEAFF. The chain joins TRBV5-1 to TRBJ1-1, with a tentative D call TRBD1 (6 bases). There are 14 residues in the CDR3. In germline, CDR1 is SGHRS, CDR2 YFSETQ. The V end was cut by 3 bases, the J end by 5 bases, with 14 bases between.

The chain couples TRBV7-9 to TRBJ1-4; the D gene is possibly TRBD1 (6 bases). The CDR3 has 15 amino acids. Germline CDR1 reads SEHNR; CDR2 reads FQNEAQ (reference sequence). V lost 5 bases and J 6 bases, leaving 16 bases between the germline ends. The CDR3 DNA is TGTGCCAGCAGCCCGCGACAGGATTGGGATGAAAAACTGTTTTTT. It codes for CASSPRQDWDEKLFF. Together with reference TRBV7-9 and TRBJ1-4, the CDR3 gives the full variable domain: DTGVSQNPRHKITKRGQNVTFRCDPISEHNRLYWYRQTLGQGPEFLTYFQNEAQLEKSRLLSDRFSAERPKGSFSTLEIQRTEQGDSAMYLCASSPRQDWDEKLFFGSGTQLSVL.

The chain recombines TRBV7-9 with TRBJ1-3; 7 bases are a match to TRBD1. V was pared by 5 bases and J by 15 bases, with 4 bases of the junction left unmatched. This CDR3 has 10 residues. Germline CDR1 reads SEHNR; CDR2 reads FQNEAQ (reference sequence). The CDR3 loop reads CASSDGQEYF. The CDR3 coding sequence is TGTGCCAGCAGCGACGGACAGGAATATTTT.

The V and J genes are TRBV6-5 and TRBJ2-6, with D possibly TRBD2 on 5 matching bases. The CDR3 runs 14 residues. Deletions cut 7 bases from V and 0 bases from J, with 7 bases between. Germline V gene lookup returns CDR1 MNHEY and CDR2 SVGAGI. The CDR3 protein is CASTRDSGANVLTF. The CDR3 DNA reads as TGTGCCAGCACCCGGGACTCTGGGGCCAACGTCCTGACTTTC.

The chain carries TRBV5-1 and TRBJ2-7, with 8 positions matching TRBD1. After removal of 5 bases from V and 2 bases from J, the junction contained 9 bases not matched to a gene. Germline lookup yields CDR1 SGHRS and CDR2 YFSETQ. This CDR3 is 15 amino acids long. In DNA form, the CDR3 reads TGCGCCAGCAGTGACCCGGGACAGGTCACCTACGAGCAGTACTTC. It specifies CASSDPGQVTYEQYF.

This chain links TRBV11-2 with TRBJ2-5; D possibly corresponds to TRBD2 (5 bases). CDR3 length: 15 amino acids. Germline-derived CDR1 and CDR2 are SGHAT and FQNNGV. The V gene lost 3 bases and the J gene lost 2 bases, with 13 bases spanning the gap. CDR3: CASSFQRTVQETQYF. The DNA for the CDR3 is TGTGCCAGCAGCTTTCAAAGGACTGTTCAAGAGACCCAGTACTTC.

The rearrangement uses TRBV27 and TRBJ2-5; D is possibly TRBD2 (6 bases). The ends were cut back, 6 bases at V and 5 bases at J, with 16 bases in the middle. The germline CDR1 and CDR2 sequences are MNHEY and SMNVEV (reference sequence). This CDR3 is built from 14 residues. CDR3 loop: CASRPYGGEETQYF. The CDR3 region has the DNA TGTGCCAGCAGGCCCTACGGGGGAGAGGAGACCCAGTACTTC.

V usage is TRBV29-1 and J usage is TRBJ2-7; D is unclear. The CDR3 length is 11 residues. CDR1 and CDR2 (germline): SQVTM, ANQGSEA. With 7 bases removed from V and 2 bases from J, the gap between germline ends came to 9 bases. The CDR3 DNA reads TGCAGCGCCCCTGGCCCCTACGAGCAGTACTTC. Translated, it gives CSAPGPYEQYF.

This clone was seen a handful of times. The chain carries TRBV27 and TRBJ1-4; perhaps TRBD1 as D (5 bases). The CDR3 consists of 18 residues. With 6 bases removed from V and 0 bases from J, the gap between germline ends came to 20 bases. The V gene's germline CDR1 is MNHEY and CDR2 SMNVEV (reference sequence). Written as DNA, the CDR3 is TGTGCCAGCAGCCGCCTCAGGGAAAGTTTGGCAACTAATGAAAAACTGTTTTTT. Translation gives CASSRLRESLATNEKLFF.